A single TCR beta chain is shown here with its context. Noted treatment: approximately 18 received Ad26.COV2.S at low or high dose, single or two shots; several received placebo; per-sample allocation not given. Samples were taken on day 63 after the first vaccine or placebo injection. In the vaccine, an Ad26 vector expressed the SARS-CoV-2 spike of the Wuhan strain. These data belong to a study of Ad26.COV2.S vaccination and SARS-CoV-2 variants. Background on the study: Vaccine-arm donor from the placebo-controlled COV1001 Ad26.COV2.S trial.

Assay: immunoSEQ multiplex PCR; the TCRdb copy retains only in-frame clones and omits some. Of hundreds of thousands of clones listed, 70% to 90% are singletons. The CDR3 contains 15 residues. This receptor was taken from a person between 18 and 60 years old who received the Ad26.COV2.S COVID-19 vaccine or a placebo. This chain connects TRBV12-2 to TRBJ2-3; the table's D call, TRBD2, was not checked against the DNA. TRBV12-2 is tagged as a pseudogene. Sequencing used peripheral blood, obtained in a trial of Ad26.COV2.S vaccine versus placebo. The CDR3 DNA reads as TGTGCAAGTCGTAATAGCGGGGGTTACACAGATACGCAGTATTTT. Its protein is CASRNSGGYTDTQYF.